The 14 T cell receptor beta chains below come from one sample, sequenced in a study of technical replicates of blood from several donors. Data came from immunoSEQ multiplex PCR; TCRdb stores just in-frame clones and leaves some out. Of about 82,000 clones in the sample, around 94% were seen once. The sequenced sample was T cells isolated from PBMCs. These receptors originate from a human donor in good health.

This sequence joins TRBV6-5 and TRBJ2-7; perhaps TRBD1 as D (6 bases). Germline CDR1 and CDR2: MNHEY and SVGAGI. The CDR3 is 13 residues long. The V gene lost 0 bases and the J gene lost 5 bases, with 8 bases spanning the gap. The CDR3 loop reads CASSYSDSNEQYF. CDR3 DNA sequence: TGTGCCAGCAGTTACTCGGACAGTAACGAGCAGTACTTC.

V is TRBV19 and J is TRBJ2-7; a weak D match, TRBD2 (6 bases). V was pared by 5 bases and J by 5 bases, with 34 bases between. The CDR3 covers 20 residues. Per the germline V gene, CDR1 is LNHDA and CDR2 is SQIVND (reference sequence). As DNA, the CDR3 is TGTGCCAGTAGTGCTCCTGGCGGGCGGGGTGGCCCCCCCTATCGAGACGAGCAGTACTTC. Translated: CASSAPGGRGGPPYRDEQYF.

The genes are TRBV4-1 and TRBJ1-2; possible D gene TRBD1, 5 bases. CDR3 length: 18 residues. The V end was cut by 0 bases, the J end by 4 bases, with 21 bases between. CDR1 MGHRA and CDR2 YSYEKL come from the germline V gene. For the CDR3, the DNA is TGCGCCAGCAGCCAAGAAGAAGTCGGACACGAAGCCTTCTATGGCTACACCTTC. It codes for CASSQEEVGHEAFYGYTF.

The chain couples TRBV29-1 to TRBJ2-5; D is uncertain. CDR3 length: 13 residues. Between the trimmed V and J ends, which lost 3 bases and 5 bases, there was a span of 13 bases. Per the germline V gene, CDR1 is SQVTM and CDR2 is ANQGSEA. CDR3 bases: TGCAGCGTTGATATGGCTAGTAGGGAGACCCAGTACTTC. Its protein product is CSVDMASRETQYF.

The rearrangement joins TRBV9 to TRBJ2-2; the match to TRBD2 covers 8 bases. There are 17 residues in the CDR3. Germline V gene lookup returns CDR1 SGDLS and CDR2 YYNGEE. The junction had 12 bases not matched to a gene; V was cut back by 4 bases and J by 4 bases. CDR3 protein: CASSLREGHPATGELFF. The CDR3 bases are TGTGCCAGCAGCCTACGGGAGGGCCATCCCGCCACCGGGGAGCTGTTTTTT.

The table lists this clone with a few counts. The V and J genes are TRBV23-1 and TRBJ1-5, with D possibly TRBD1 on 5 matching bases. TRBV23-1 falls under the ORF class, with uncertain function. With 0 bases removed from V and 7 bases from J, the gap between germline ends came to 16 bases. CDR3 length: 16 amino acids. CDR3 amino acids: CASSQSYSGRAQPQHF. The CDR3 nucleotides read TGCGCCAGCAGTCAATCTTATTCGGGCAGGGCCCAGCCCCAGCATTTT.

The chain couples TRBV30 to TRBJ1-1; possible D gene TRBD1, 6 bases. This CDR3 is built from 13 residues. V gave up 1 base and J gave up 3 bases, with 9 bases separating them. Germline CDR1 GTSNPN, CDR2 SVGIG (reference sequence). CDR3 in DNA: TGTGCCTGGAGTGCAAACAGGGACACTGAAGCTTTCTTT. Translation gives CAWSANRDTEAFF.

V and J are TRBV28 and TRBJ1-4; D is unclear. Germline V gene data show CDR1 as MDHEN and CDR2 as SYDVKM. The germline V and J ends were trimmed by 3 bases and 8 bases, with 10 bases remaining between them. This CDR3 is 13 amino acids long. DNA for the CDR3: TGTGCCAGCAGTTTGCGGGTGGAGGAAAAACTGTTTTTT. Residues: CASSLRVEEKLFF.

This chain uses TRBV6-5 with TRBJ1-5, with 11 positions matching TRBD1. The CDR3 runs to 14 residues. Per germline, CDR1 MNHEY and CDR2 SVGAGI. The V and J ends lost 5 bases and 8 bases, in that order; junction bases with no gene match: 5. The CDR3 coding sequence is TGTGCCAGCAGTCGGACAGGGGGCGGTGAGCCCCAGCATTTT. Translated, it gives CASSRTGGGEPQHF.

The V call is TRBV14, the J call TRBJ2-1, with TRBD1 matching 10 bases. Germline V gives CDR1 SGHDN, CDR2 FVKESK. The CDR3 spans 12 residues. Trimming cost V 6 bases and J 9 bases; bases outside gene matches: 2. In DNA form, the CDR3 reads TGTGCCAGCAGGGACAGGGGGGCTGAGCAGTTCTTC. It codes for CASRDRGAEQFF.

This rearrangement joins TRBV27 to TRBJ2-1; 10 nucleotides line up with TRBD2. The CDR3 runs to 14 residues. The junction had 9 bases not matched to a gene; V was cut back by 6 bases and J by 10 bases. The germline gives CDR1 MNHEY, CDR2 SMNVEV (reference sequence). Here the CDR3 reads CASSSPGLAYEQFF. As DNA, the CDR3 is TGTGCCAGCAGCTCTCCGGGACTAGCGTACGAGCAGTTCTTC.

J is TRBJ2-1 and V is TRBV30, with D possibly matching TRBD2 (5 bases). Germline values: CDR1 GTSNPN, CDR2 SVGIG (reference sequence). CDR3 length equals 12 residues. Between the trimmed V and J ends, which lost 0 bases and 5 bases, there was a span of 5 bases. CDR3 amino acids: CAWSVADNEQFF. In DNA, the CDR3 is TGTGCCTGGAGTGTAGCGGACAATGAGCAGTTCTTC.

V is TRBV4-2 and J is TRBJ2-5; no clear D. This CDR3 comprises 15 residues. Germline V gene sequence: CDR1 LGHNA, CDR2 YNFKEQ. Trimming pared 0 bases from V and 7 bases from J, leaving 15 bases between. In DNA, the CDR3 is TGTGCCAGCAGCCAAGATCGGATGCAGGTCTTGACCCAGTACTTC. It yields the protein CASSQDRMQVLTQYF.

This chain connects TRBV19 to TRBJ1-5; D perhaps matches TRBD1 (5 bases). V was pared by 2 bases and J by 5 bases, with 10 bases between. The CDR3 consists of 14 residues. The V gene's germline CDR1 is LNHDA and CDR2 SQIVND (reference sequence). In nucleotides, the CDR3 is TGTGCCAGTAGTATACAGGGAATAGATCAGCCCCAGCATTTT. This codes for CASSIQGIDQPQHF.